This TCR beta chain was identified during a study of cytomegalovirus exposure and HLA in healthy donors. Notes on this clone: The antigen is unknown.

Study outcomes and limitations: Later on, a genetic analysis was performed. It linked a missense variant in DCLRE1C with V- and J-gene trimming of TCR beta. Certain indistinguishable V segments, among them TRBV6-2 and TRBV6-3, were excluded.

Primers: 60 Vbeta forward and 13 Jbeta reverse. The assay was immunoSEQ multiplex PCR, and TCRdb's table has in-frame clones only and misses some. Among under 200,000 clones listed, 80% to 90% were seen once. The CDR3 length is 13 residues. V was pared by 2 bases and J by 8 bases, with 12 bases between. Germline V gene sequence: CDR1 MDHEN, CDR2 SYDVKM. The rearrangement uses TRBV28 and TRBJ1-1; the D gene is possibly TRBD1 (6 bases). The sequence was obtained from a woman in her twenties or thirties in good health and CMV-seronegative. Sequenced: PBMCs. The CDR3 nucleotides read TGTGCCAGCAGTTTAGGACAGTACAACGAAGCTTTCTTT. It codes for CASSLGQYNEAFF. The whole variable domain, filled in from reference TRBV28 and TRBJ1-1, reads DVKVTQSSRYLVKRTGEKVFLECVQDMDHENMFWYRQDPGLGLRLIYFSYDVKMKEKGDIPEGYSVSREKKERFSLILESASTNQTSMYLCASSLGQYNEAFFGQGTRLTVV.